The 31 T cell receptor beta chains below come from one sample, sequenced in a study of spatial heterogeneity in lung cancer. MiXCR, run by TCRdb on the 5' RACE reads, gives a single entry per CDR3 protein. The data contain some 100,000 distinct CDR3 sequences, under 9% of them seen just once; the ten biggest clones take up 6.9%. Time point of the sample: sample taken at primary tumor resection. The study sequenced unsorted whole RNA from tumor, nontumor lung or frozen PBMC. Sequencing was performed on PBMCs, taken at surgery. The receptors stem from a male donor with early-stage non-small cell lung cancer.

There are many counts of this clonotype. V gene TRBV11-2 combines with J gene TRBJ2-2; TRBD1 agrees at 9 bases. Germline V gene lookup returns CDR1 SGHAT and CDR2 FQNNGV. This CDR3 contains 16 residues. Trimming took 0 bases from V and 5 from J; bases not matched to a gene: 4. The CDR3 sequence is CASSLDGTGYTGELFF. CDR3 DNA sequence: TGTGCCAGCAGCTTAGACGGGACAGGGTATACCGGGGAGCTGTTTTTT.

This clonotype was seen only a few times. This chain uses TRBV20-1 with TRBJ1-6; 7 bases fit TRBD1. The CDR3 consists of 16 residues. V was clipped by 4 bases and J by 7 bases; unmatched bases: 13. Germline-derived CDR1 and CDR2 are DFQATT and SNEGSKA (reference sequence). The CDR3 DNA follows: TGCAGTGCTAAAAGACCACGACAGGGACTAAATTCACCCCTCCACTTT. The encoded protein is CSAKRPRQGLNSPLHF.

The CDR3, as DNA: TGTGCCAGCATCGGGACCTCCCCCGATCAAGAGACCCAGTACTTC. Amino acids: CASIGTSPDQETQYF. The genes are TRBV2 and TRBJ2-5, with D tentatively TRBD1 or TRBD2 (5 bases each). This CDR3 region has 15 residues. The V gene's germline CDR1 is SNHLY and CDR2 FYNNEI. V was cut by 7 bases and J by 2 bases, with 17 bases left in between.

This clonotype was seen repeatedly, ten times or more. The chain links TRBV6-9 to TRBJ2-5, with a tentative D call TRBD1 (5 bases). Looked up from germline, CDR1 is MNHGY and CDR2 is SVAAGI. This CDR3 is 15 amino acids long. V lost 8 bases and J 5 bases, leaving 21 bases between the germline ends. The DNA of the CDR3 is TGTGCCAGCGCATCCGAGACAGTGATGTTTGAGACCCAGTACTTC. Protein product: CASASETVMFETQYF.

This rearrangement joins TRBV9 to TRBJ2-3; 9 bases match TRBD2. The germline V gene encodes CDR1 SGDLS and CDR2 YYNGEE. There are 20 residues in the CDR3. V shed 0 bases, J shed 0 bases, and the junction held 14 bases outside the gene matches. The CDR3 loop reads CASSVGVAGVQRISTDTQYF. The CDR3 nucleotides are TGTGCCAGCAGCGTAGGAGTAGCGGGGGTCCAACGAATTAGCACAGATACGCAGTATTTT.

The V and J genes are TRBV5-1 and TRBJ2-1; 10 nucleotides match TRBD2. CDR1 is SGHRS and CDR2 is YFSETQ in the germline V gene. The V and J ends lost 1 base and 7 bases, in that order; junction bases with no gene match: 8. CDR3 length equals 16 residues. DNA for the CDR3: TGCGCCAGCAGCTTGACTAGCGGGACGTTGGGAAATGAGCAGTTCTTC. Translation gives CASSLTSGTLGNEQFF.

This clonotype was counted at least ten times. The rearrangement joins TRBV6-1 to TRBJ2-3, with D maybe TRBD2 (6 bases). Trimming took off 7 bases at V and 0 bases at J, with 11 bases between the two ends. The CDR3 contains 14 residues. Per the germline V gene, CDR1 is MNHNS and CDR2 is SASEGT. In DNA form, the CDR3 reads TGTGCCAGCACCCACGGGGGTAGCACAGATACGCAGTATTTT. It codes for CASTHGGSTDTQYF.

This clonotype was observed at least ten times. The chain links TRBV2 to TRBJ2-2, with TRBD2 identical over 7 bases. The V gene end was trimmed by 6 bases and the J gene end by 4 bases; junction bases not matched to a gene: 5. The germline gives CDR1 SNHLY, CDR2 FYNNEI. The CDR3 length is 14 residues. The CDR3: CASRGDYLTGELFF. CDR3 DNA: TGTGCCAGCAGGGGGGACTACCTCACCGGGGAGCTGTTTTTT. The variable domain in full, completed from reference TRBV2 and TRBJ2-2, reads EPEVTQTPSHQVTQMGQEVILRCVPISNHLYFYWYRQILGQKVEFLVSFYNNEISEKSEIFDDQFSVERPDGSNFTLKIRSTKLEDSAMYFCASRGDYLTGELFFGEGSRLTVL.

Ten or more counts support this clonotype. V is TRBV3-1 and J is TRBJ2-2; D is possibly TRBD1 (6 bases). The CDR3 runs to 15 residues. Germline V lookup: CDR1 LGHDT, CDR2 YNNKEL (reference sequence). The germline V and J ends were trimmed by 4 bases and 8 bases, with 17 bases remaining between them. The CDR3 is CASSRDTLEGGELFF. CDR3 sequence (DNA): TGTGCCAGCAGCCGGGACACACTCGAAGGGGGGGAGCTGTTTTTT.

The chain links TRBV24-1 to TRBJ2-7; D gene unclear. V dropped 0 bases and J dropped 3 bases, with 8 bases sitting between them. The CDR3 has 14 residues. Germline V gene sequence: CDR1 KGHDR, CDR2 SFDVKD. CDR3 sequence reads: CATSDLWTRYEQYF. The CDR3 DNA follows: TGTGCCACCAGTGATTTGTGGACCCGCTACGAGCAGTACTTC.

The chain links TRBV29-1 to TRBJ1-2, with D uncertain. With 6 bases removed from V and 5 bases from J, the gap between germline ends came to 13 bases. The germline gives CDR1 SQVTM, CDR2 ANQGSEA. This CDR3 has 12 amino acids. CDR3 sequence reads: CSVTASPYGYTF. The CDR3 coding sequence is TGCAGCGTAACGGCCTCGCCTTATGGCTACACCTTC.

The chain joins TRBV19 to TRBJ2-7, with 10 bases lining up with TRBD2. The CDR3 has 14 amino acids. J gave up 5 bases and V 5 bases, and 6 bases lay outside the gene matches. Germline V gene sequence: CDR1 LNHDA, CDR2 SQIVND (reference sequence). DNA for the CDR3: TGTGCCAGTAGTCCAAGCGGGAGGGGAGACGAGCAGTACTTC. This encodes CASSPSGRGDEQYF. Looking up the rest from reference TRBV19 and TRBJ2-7 gives the full variable domain: DGGITQSPKYLFRKEGQNVTLSCEQNLNHDAMYWYRQDPGQGLRLIYYSQIVNDFQKGDIAEGYSVSREKKESFPLTVTSAQKNPTAFYLCASSPSGRGDEQYFGPGTRLTVT.

This clonotype was detected only a few times. The chain links TRBV4-2 to TRBJ2-7; 7 bases match TRBD1. Losses at the gene ends were 1 base for V and 4 bases for J; bases not matched to a gene: 10. Per the germline V gene, CDR1 is LGHNA and CDR2 is YNFKEQ. The CDR3 spans 16 residues. CDR3 protein: CASSQASGQEGYEQYF. The CDR3 region has the DNA TGTGCCAGCAGCCAAGCTAGTGGACAGGAAGGTTACGAGCAGTACTTC.

The V gene is TRBV5-1, the J gene TRBJ2-5; D is unclear. The CDR3 loop spans 14 amino acids. Germline V gene sequence: CDR1 SGHRS, CDR2 YFSETQ. V dropped 0 bases and J dropped 5 bases, with 11 bases sitting between them. The CDR3 nucleotides read TGCGCCAGCAGCTTGGGAGACCCCTCCGAGACCCAGTACTTC. Its protein is CASSLGDPSETQYF.

This clonotype was seen at least ten times. This chain joins TRBV7-3 and TRBJ2-7; D remains ambiguous. This CDR3 is built from 13 residues. Trimming pared 2 bases from V and 3 bases from J, leaving 8 bases between. CDR1 SGHTA and CDR2 FQGTGA come from the germline V gene. As DNA, the CDR3 is TGTGCCAGCAGCTTAGGACCATACTACGAGCAGTACTTC. Translation: CASSLGPYYEQYF.

The chain employs TRBV24-1 and TRBJ2-1, with 9 nucleotides matching TRBD2. Germline V CDR1 and CDR2: KGHDR, SFDVKD. V lost 4 bases, J lost 3 bases, and 6 bases stayed unmatched. The CDR3 extends over 16 amino acids. In nucleotides, the CDR3 is TGTGCCACCAGTGAGCCGACTAGCGGTGACTACAATGAGCAGTTCTTC. Its translation: CATSEPTSGDYNEQFF.

This clonotype was seen at least ten times. V and J are TRBV4-3 and TRBJ1-2, with 8 bases aligning to TRBD1. The junction had 3 bases not matched to a gene; V was cut back by 0 bases and J by 3 bases. Germline lookup yields CDR1 LGHNA and CDR2 YSLEER. The CDR3 spans 15 residues. The chain's CDR3 is CASSQDGTGDYGYTF. In nucleotides, the CDR3 is TGCGCCAGCAGCCAAGATGGGACAGGAGACTATGGCTACACCTTC.

The chain links TRBV10-3 to TRBJ2-7, with D perhaps TRBD1 or TRBD2 (6 bases each). V was shortened by 10 bases and J by 0 bases, with 16 bases between the two germline ends. Germline V gene sequence: CDR1 ENHRY, CDR2 SYGVKD. This CDR3 spans 14 amino acids. CDR3 loop: CASGAGASSYEQYF. The CDR3 nucleotides are TGTGCCAGCGGGGCAGGGGCTAGCTCCTACGAGCAGTACTTC.

This clonotype has a count of ten or more. This chain connects TRBV12-3 or TRBV12-4 to TRBJ2-5; tentatively, D is TRBD1 (6 bases). The CDR3 loop spans 15 amino acids. V dropped 3 bases and J dropped 5 bases, with 16 bases sitting between them. Here the CDR3 reads CASSFRGPSKETQYF. CDR3 DNA sequence: TGTGCCAGCAGTTTCAGGGGCCCTTCAAAGGAGACCCAGTACTTC.

There are many counts of this clonotype. The chain couples TRBV25-1 to TRBJ2-2, with D possibly matching TRBD1 (6 bases). V shed 8 bases and J shed 1 base, with 11 bases lying between them. The CDR3 spans 14 residues. The V gene's germline CDR1 is MGHDK and CDR2 SYGVNS. The CDR3 loop reads CASEGHLNTGELFF. DNA of the CDR3: TGTGCCAGCGAGGGACACCTGAACACCGGGGAGCTGTTTTTT. Complete variable domain (other parts from reference TRBV25-1 and TRBJ2-2): EADIYQTPRYLVIGTGKKITLECSQTMGHDKMYWYQQDPGMELHLIHYSYGVNSTEKGDLSSESTVSRIRTEHFPLTLESARPSHTSQYLCASEGHLNTGELFFGEGSRLTVL.

This clonotype was observed at least ten times. As DNA, the CDR3 is TGTGCCAGCAGTAGTACAGGGTTCAACTCCTACGAGCAGTACTTC. It yields the protein CASSSTGFNSYEQYF. The chain is built from TRBV28 and TRBJ2-7; D possibly corresponds to TRBD1 (6 bases). The V and J ends lost 5 bases and 0 bases respectively, with 14 bases between them. The germline gives CDR1 MDHEN, CDR2 SYDVKM. CDR3 size: 15 residues.

This clonotype was detected a few times. The J gene is TRBJ2-1, the V gene TRBV29-1; D ambiguous. V gave up 0 bases and J gave up 1 base, with 16 bases separating them. Germline CDR1 SQVTM, CDR2 ANQGSEA. The CDR3 covers 17 residues. CDR3 region: CSVEDPILVTSYNEQFF. Here the CDR3 DNA reads TGCAGCGTTGAAGATCCCATTCTCGTCACTTCCTACAATGAGCAGTTCTTC.

This clonotype was counted a few times. The V and J genes are TRBV7-9 and TRBJ1-1; no firm D call. This CDR3 comprises 14 residues. Germline values: CDR1 SEHNR, CDR2 FQNEAQ (reference sequence). V shed 2 bases and J shed 6 bases, with 13 bases lying between them. The CDR3 bases are TGTGCCAGCAGCTTACCAACTCGGGCCCCTGAAGCTTTCTTT. Amino acid sequence: CASSLPTRAPEAFF.

CDR3 amino acids: CASSLVGTGYGYTF. CDR3 nucleotides: TGTGCCAGCAGCTTAGTGGGCACGGGCTATGGCTACACCTTC. The chain uses TRBV7-2 and TRBJ1-2; D is unresolved. This CDR3 contains 14 residues. Germline CDR1 SGHTA, CDR2 FQGNSA. The V end lost 1 base, the J end lost 4 bases, and 10 bases lay between the germline ends.

This clonotype was picked up a small number of times. J is TRBJ2-2 and V is TRBV2, with a weak D call TRBD2 (5 bases). Germline values: CDR1 SNHLY, CDR2 FYNNEI. V shed 7 bases and J shed 3 bases, with 15 bases lying between them. CDR3 size: 15 residues. The CDR3 DNA reads TGTGCCAGCACCCCTCCCAGGACTTACACCGGGGAGCTGTTTTTT. Translation gives CASTPPRTYTGELFF.

This clonotype was observed many times. The chain joins TRBV27 to TRBJ1-5, with D tentatively TRBD1 (6 bases). The CDR3 loop spans 14 amino acids. Per the germline V gene, CDR1 is MNHEY and CDR2 is SMNVEV (reference sequence). V was pared by 0 bases and J by 7 bases, with 10 bases between. As DNA, the CDR3 is TGTGCCAGCAGTTTATCGCTGGGGGCACAGCCCCAGCATTTT. As protein: CASSLSLGAQPQHF.

This clonotype has at least ten counts. This chain joins TRBV6-2 or TRBV6-3 and TRBJ2-1, with D possibly matching TRBD1 (6 bases). Per the germline V gene, CDR1 is MNHEY and CDR2 is SVGEGT. V was shortened by 4 bases and J by 7 bases, with 14 bases between the two germline ends. This CDR3 spans 14 amino acids. The CDR3 reads CASSSPGTKNEQFF. In DNA form, the CDR3 reads TGTGCCAGCAGTTCTCCCGGGACAAAGAATGAGCAGTTCTTC.

CDR3 DNA: TGTGCCAGCAGCTCGGGACTAGCGGGTCTCGGGGAGCTGTTTTTT. Translated: CASSSGLAGLGELFF. The chain carries TRBV7-7 and TRBJ2-2; TRBD2 agrees at 12 bases. The CDR3 loop spans 15 amino acids. CDR1 is SSHAT and CDR2 is FNYEAQ in the germline V gene (reference sequence). After removal of 4 bases from V and 7 bases from J, the junction contained 4 bases not matched to a gene.

This clonotype was seen a few times. The chain uses TRBV27 and TRBJ1-5, with a tentative D call TRBD1 (5 bases). The V gene's germline CDR1 is MNHEY and CDR2 SMNVEV (reference sequence). The V gene lost 0 bases and the J gene lost 6 bases, with 9 bases spanning the gap. The CDR3 loop spans 14 amino acids. CDR3 DNA sequence: TGTGCCAGCAGTTTATCGAGGGGAGTTCAGCCCCAGCATTTT. Translated: CASSLSRGVQPQHF.

In this sample, this clonotype turned up a few times. This chain links TRBV7-2 with TRBJ2-5, with 9 bases aligning to TRBD1. The V gene's germline CDR1 is SGHTA and CDR2 FQGNSA. The CDR3 has 15 amino acids. V lost 2 bases to trimming and J lost 7 bases; unmatched junction nucleotides: 8. The CDR3: CASSLLRQGEGTQYF. CDR3 nucleotides: TGTGCCAGCAGCTTATTGAGACAGGGGGAAGGGACCCAGTACTTC.

This clonotype was seen a few times. V is TRBV20-1 and J is TRBJ2-5, with TRBD2 matching 7 bases. V lost 5 bases, J lost 4 bases, and 10 bases stayed unmatched. The CDR3 is 14 residues long. From germline, CDR1 is DFQATT and CDR2 SNEGSKA (reference sequence). In nucleotides, the CDR3 is TGCAGTGCTCTTCTGCGGGGGTCGGGAGAGACCCAGTACTTC. Amino acids: CSALLRGSGETQYF.